This TCR beta chain was identified during a study of Ad26.COV2.S vaccination and SARS-CoV-2 variants. Stated treatment: roughly 19 received Ad26.COV2.S at low or high dose, single or two shots; about 5 received placebo; per-sample allocation not given. Day 63 after the first injection of vaccine or placebo was the sampling time. The CDR3 spans 15 residues. V shed 2 bases and J shed 2 bases, with 11 bases lying between them. Germline CDR1 is MGHRA and CDR2 is YSYEKL. Profiling relied on immunoSEQ multiplex PCR, and the TCRdb table lists in-frame clones only, not all of them. Among just over 350,000 clones listed, roughly 81% were seen once.

The sequence derives from a person between 18 and 59 years old who received the Ad26.COV2.S COVID-19 vaccine or a placebo. The V gene is TRBV4-1, the J gene TRBJ2-3; no clear D. Sequencing was performed on peripheral blood, taken in a trial of Ad26.COV2.S vaccine versus placebo. The chain's CDR3 is CASSQISAPTDTQYF. The CDR3 DNA follows: TGCGCCAGCAGCCAAATTTCGGCCCCCACAGATACGCAGTATTTT.